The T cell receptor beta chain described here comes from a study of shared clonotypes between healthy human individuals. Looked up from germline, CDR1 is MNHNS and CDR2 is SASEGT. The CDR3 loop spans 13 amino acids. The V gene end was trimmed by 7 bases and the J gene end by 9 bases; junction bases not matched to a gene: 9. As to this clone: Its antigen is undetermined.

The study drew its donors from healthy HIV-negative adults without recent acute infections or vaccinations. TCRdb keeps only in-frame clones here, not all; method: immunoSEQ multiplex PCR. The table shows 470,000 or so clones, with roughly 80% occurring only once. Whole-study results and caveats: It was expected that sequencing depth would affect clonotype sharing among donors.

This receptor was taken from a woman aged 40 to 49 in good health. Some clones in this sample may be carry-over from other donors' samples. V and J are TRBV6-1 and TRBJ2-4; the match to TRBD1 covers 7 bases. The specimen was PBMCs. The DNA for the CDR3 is TGTGCCAGCATCAGGACAGGTGGAGGCATTCAGTACTTC. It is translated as CASIRTGGGIQYF.